This TCR beta chain originates from a study of shared clonotypes between healthy human individuals. Repertoires were generated with immunoSEQ multiplex PCR, while TCRdb's copy carries only in-frame clones and drops some. The sample has about 1.1 million clones, about 80% seen once; the top ten hold 0.5% to 0.6%. This receptor was obtained from a man between 18 and 35 years old in good health. Some clones in this sample may be carry-over from other donors' samples. Specimen: memory CD4+ T cells from PBMCs. Subset meaning: CD45RA-negative fraction.

DNA of the CDR3: TGTGCCAGCAGTAATCCGTCCTCCGGCTACAATGAGCAGTTCTTC. The encoded protein is CASSNPSSGYNEQFF. This chain joins TRBV27 and TRBJ2-1; D unclear. Trimming stripped 5 bases from V and 3 bases from J, with 14 bases between. This CDR3 has 15 amino acids. The V gene's germline CDR1 is MNHEY and CDR2 SMNVEV (reference sequence).